These T cell receptor beta chains were read from a single sample in a study of shared clonotypes between healthy human individuals. Sequencing was performed with immunoSEQ multiplex PCR; in TCRdb, only in-frame clones are kept and a portion is missing. This sample has around 2.5 million clones, with approximately 93% found just once. Sequenced input: naive CD4+ T cells from PBMCs. These receptors all come from a man aged 18 to 35 in good health. Some clones in this sample may be carry-over from other donors' samples. CDR3s include the opening cysteine and the closing phenylalanine or tryptophan. A D gene is named only where the DNA matches it firmly. Some rows mark clone size as missing; the rest say once, few, many or name a class of expanded clone.

CDR3 length	D gene	J gene	clone size	V gene	CDR3 protein	CDR3 DNA
16	NA	TRBJ1-5	NA	TRBV12-1	CASSSARVTGNQPQHF	TGTGCCAGCAGCTCCGCTAGGGTTACGGGCAATCAGCCCCAGCATTTT
16	TRBD2	TRBJ2-1	NA	TRBV9	CASSVPTPGRANEQFF	TGTGCCAGCAGCGTCCCCACTCCCGGGAGGGCAAATGAGCAGTTCTTC
14	NA	TRBJ1-3	NA	TRBV2	CASIGQVSGNTIYF	TGTGCCAGCATCGGACAAGTCTCTGGAAACACCATATATTTT
13	NA	TRBJ1-4	NA	TRBV7-8	CASSPDLNEKLFF	TGTGCCAGCAGTCCCGACCTTAATGAAAAACTGTTTTTT
14	NA	TRBJ2-7	NA	TRBV9	CASSAGLQSYEQYF	TGTGCCAGCAGCGCGGGTTTACAGAGCTACGAGCAGTACTTC
14	NA	TRBJ1-3	NA	TRBV28	CASSRLGAGNTIYF	TGTGCCAGCAGCCGATTGGGGGCTGGAAACACCATATATTTT
15	NA	TRBJ1-2	once	TRBV25-1	CASSESDGTVYGYTF	TGTGCCAGCAGTGAATCTGATGGGACGGTCTATGGCTACACCTTC
11	NA	TRBJ2-1	NA	TRBV2	CATFYYNEQFF	TGTGCCACCTTTTATTACAATGAGCAGTTCTTC
14	NA	TRBJ2-2	NA	TRBV6-1	CASSGTVYTGELFF	TGTGCCAGCAGCGGGACGGTTTACACCGGGGAGCTGTTTTTT
14	TRBD2	TRBJ2-1	NA	TRBV7-9	CASRGLAPFEEQFF	TGTGCCAGCAGGGGACTAGCCCCGTTCGAGGAGCAGTTCTTC
15	NA	TRBJ2-3	NA	TRBV19	CASSATGTRKDTQYF	TGTGCCAGTAGTGCCACCGGGACCCGTAAAGATACGCAGTATTTT
16	TRBD2	TRBJ2-1	NA	TRBV5-1	CASSLGGLAGVNEQFF	TGCGCCAGCAGCTTGGGGGGACTAGCGGGAGTGAATGAGCAGTTCTTC
13	NA	TRBJ1-2	once	TRBV6-5	CASSFVGRYGYTF	TGTGCCAGCAGTTTCGTCGGCCGCTATGGCTACACCTTC
20	TRBD2	TRBJ2-7	NA	TRBV16	CASSQPPGTSGRTSSYEQYF	TGTGCCAGCAGCCAACCTCCAGGGACTAGCGGGAGGACTAGCTCCTACGAGCAGTACTTC
14	NA	TRBJ2-3	once	TRBV25-1	CASSDQRGTDTQYF	TGTGCCAGCAGTGACCAACGGGGCACAGATACGCAGTATTTT
16	NA	TRBJ2-6	NA	TRBV28	CASMVPETTGANVLTF	TGTGCCAGCATGGTCCCAGAAACTACTGGGGCCAACGTCCTGACTTTC
15	NA	TRBJ2-7	NA	TRBV5-1	CASSLLWGWGYEQYF	TGCGCCAGCAGCTTACTCTGGGGTTGGGGTTACGAGCAGTACTTC
14	TRBD1	TRBJ1-5	once	TRBV6-1	CASETGGGYQPQHF	TGTGCCAGCGAGACAGGGGGCGGGTATCAGCCCCAGCATTTT
15	TRBD1	TRBJ2-2	NA	TRBV5-6	CASSRTGGNTGELFF	TGTGCCAGCAGCCGGACAGGGGGGAACACCGGGGAGCTGTTTTTT
16	NA	TRBJ1-4	NA	TRBV7-3	CASSQGPKAPGEKLFF	TGTGCCAGCAGCCAGGGTCCGAAGGCACCGGGGGAAAAACTGTTTTTT
14	NA	TRBJ1-3	NA	TRBV28	CASSFFSSGNTIYF	TGTGCCAGCAGTTTCTTTTCCTCTGGAAACACCATATATTTT
14	NA	TRBJ1-2	NA	TRBV29-1	CSARPGTAGEGYTF	TGCAGCGCCCGACCCGGGACTGCAGGAGAGGGCTACACCTTC
17	NA	TRBJ2-1	NA	TRBV28	CASSTSQGYGSYNEQFF	TGTGCCAGCAGTACCTCTCAGGGTTACGGCTCCTACAATGAGCAGTTCTTC
13	TRBD1	TRBJ1-1	NA	TRBV25-1	CASRDRGNTEAFF	TGTGCCAGCAGGGACAGGGGGAACACTGAAGCTTTCTTT